Below are 29 T cell receptor beta chains sequenced from a single sample in a study of T cells in Graves' hyperthyroidism and ophthalmopathy. The CDR3 regions of TCR beta were amplified from RNA transcripts. Initially, a first-round RT-PCR of the TCR CDR3 employed the HTBI primer set. TCRdb analysed the multiplex PCR reads with MiXCR anew, one entry per CDR3 protein. The repertoire includes about 360,000 distinct CDR3 sequences, approximately 13% of them detected once, and around 9.2% sits in the top ten. The sequencing sample was made of blood. The receptors were gathered from a woman aged 18-35 years with Graves' hyperthyroidism.

This clonotype has at least ten counts. The chain has TRBV2 and TRBJ1-5; 11 nucleotides line up with TRBD1. Trimming removed 3 bases from V and 0 bases from J; junction bases left unmatched: 10. From germline, CDR1 is SNHLY and CDR2 FYNNEI. This CDR3 has 19 residues. CDR3 DNA: TGTGCCAGCAGTGATCAAAGGGACAGGGGGGGAAGTAGCAATCAGCCCCAGCATTTT. Its protein product is CASSDQRDRGGSSNQPQHF.

Comment on this clonotype: One junction end does not reproduce the germline sequence, and a read error may be involved. The V call is TRBV29-1, the J call TRBJ2-7; the D is unclear. The germline V gene encodes CDR1 SQVTM and CDR2 ANQGSEA. The CDR3 extends over 14 amino acids. CDR3: CSVAGGMSPYEQCF. Here the CDR3 DNA reads TGCAGCGTTGCAGGTGGCATGTCCCCCTACGAGCAGTGCTTC.

This clonotype showed up many times. CDR3 nucleotide sequence: TGTGCCAGCAGTTTGGGGGACAGGGGAAAATATAGCAATCAGCCCCAGCATTTT. As protein: CASSLGDRGKYSNQPQHF. V gene TRBV12-3 or TRBV12-4 combines with J gene TRBJ1-5; the match to TRBD1 covers 10 bases. The CDR3 extends over 18 amino acids. After removal of 3 bases from V and 0 bases from J, the junction contained 8 bases not matched to a gene.

This clonotype was recorded many times. The chain joins TRBV28 to TRBJ2-1; 7 nucleotides match TRBD2. This CDR3 region has 15 residues. Germline trimming cut 7 bases from V and 0 bases from J; bases unmatched to any gene: 6. The germline V gene has CDR1 MDHEN and CDR2 SYDVKM. CDR3 nucleotides: TGTGCCAGCACGGTAGCGGGTAGCTCCTACAATGAGCAGTTCTTC. Translating gives CASTVAGSSYNEQFF.

This clonotype was recorded at least ten times. The chain carries TRBV6-1 and TRBJ1-6; D gene uncertain. Per the germline V gene, CDR1 is MNHNS and CDR2 is SASEGT. V lost 5 bases and J lost 9, with 17 bases in between. The CDR3 covers 15 residues. The CDR3 loop is CASSRLKTLSSPLHF. CDR3 nucleotide sequence: TGTGCCAGCAGTCGACTGAAGACCCTCTCTTCACCCCTCCACTTT.

This clonotype showed up many times. The gene calls are TRBV2 and TRBJ1-1, with a tentative D call TRBD1 (5 bases). CDR3 size: 15 residues. Germline V gene sequence: CDR1 SNHLY, CDR2 FYNNEI. Trimming took off 5 bases at V and 0 bases at J, with 13 bases between the two ends. This chain's CDR3 is CASSPGTYMNTEAFF. DNA of the CDR3: TGTGCCAGCAGTCCCGGGACTTACATGAACACTGAAGCTTTCTTT.

This clonotype was seen more than once but under ten times. V is TRBV6-5 and J is TRBJ2-3; 7 nucleotides align to TRBD1. Trimming at V came to 2 bases and at J to 4 bases, leaving 3 bases not matched to a gene. The CDR3 has 14 residues. Germline V gene sequence: CDR1 MNHEY, CDR2 SVGAGI. The CDR3 sequence is CASSYRGLPDTQYF. The CDR3 DNA is TGTGCCAGCAGTTACAGGGGGCTGCCAGATACGCAGTATTTT.

There are many counts of this clonotype. The chain couples TRBV5-1 to TRBJ1-1; D call uncertain. V was shortened by 4 bases and J by 1 base, with 20 bases between the two germline ends. Germline loops: CDR1 SGHRS, CDR2 YFSETQ. This CDR3 is built from 17 residues. The CDR3 sequence is CASSLPEASRGNTEAFF. CDR3 bases: TGCGCCAGCAGCCTCCCGGAGGCCTCTCGGGGGAACACTGAAGCTTTCTTT.

The V call is TRBV20-1, the J call TRBJ1-4; 7 bases line up with TRBD1. Looked up from germline, CDR1 is DFQATT and CDR2 is SNEGSKA (reference sequence). V shed 6 bases and J 7 bases; nucleotides not matched to a gene: 5. This CDR3 contains 12 residues. CDR3 nucleotides: TGCAGTGCCCTAAGGACAGGTGAAAAACTGTTTTTT. This gives the protein CSALRTGEKLFF.

The rearrangement uses TRBV5-1 and TRBJ2-1; 12 bases map to TRBD2. V lost 5 bases, J lost 8 bases, and 5 bases stayed unmatched. The CDR3 is 14 amino acids. Looked up from germline, CDR1 is SGHRS and CDR2 is YFSETQ. CDR3 amino acids: CASRPSGGADEQFF. DNA for the CDR3: TGCGCCAGCAGGCCTAGCGGGGGGGCCGATGAGCAGTTCTTC.

In this sample, this clonotype turned up many times. The gene calls are TRBV3-1 and TRBJ1-2, with no clear D. V lost 0 bases and J lost 6, with 14 bases in between. Germline CDR1 is LGHDT and CDR2 is YNNKEL (reference sequence). This CDR3 has 15 residues. In DNA form, the CDR3 reads TGTGCCAGCAGCCAAGATTCCCAGACGGTCCATGGCTACACCTTC. Residues: CASSQDSQTVHGYTF.

This clonotype was seen repeatedly, ten times or more. The chain couples TRBV15 to TRBJ2-2; possibly TRBD2 for D (5 bases). Germline CDR1 and CDR2: LNHNV and YYDKDF (reference sequence). The CDR3 has 15 amino acids. V was pared by 0 bases and J by 3 bases, with 8 bases between. CDR3: CATSRDIGDTGELFF. The CDR3 DNA sequence: TGTGCCACCAGCAGAGATATCGGGGACACCGGGGAGCTGTTTTTT.

The CDR3 loop is CASSQDDTRGYTF. The CDR3 DNA reads TGCGCCAGCAGCCAAGATGATACCCGGGGCTACACCTTC. This sequence joins TRBV4-3 and TRBJ1-2, with D unclear. CDR3 size: 13 residues. Per the germline V gene, CDR1 is LGHNA and CDR2 is YSLEER. The ends were cut back, 0 bases at V and 8 bases at J, with 10 bases in the middle.

This clonotype was observed at least ten times. The rearrangement links TRBV7-9 to TRBJ2-5, with D tentatively TRBD2 (6 bases). Trimming took 5 bases from V and 1 from J, leaving 11 bases between them. Germline lookup yields CDR1 SEHNR and CDR2 FQNEAQ (reference sequence). There are 14 residues in the CDR3. The CDR3 region has the DNA TGTGCCAGCAGCCTGGGACTTGTCCAAGAGACCCAGTACTTC. It specifies CASSLGLVQETQYF.

This clonotype showed up many times. The J gene is TRBJ2-1, the V gene TRBV12-3 or TRBV12-4, with a tentative D call TRBD2 (6 bases). Between the trimmed V and J ends, which lost 8 bases and 5 bases, there was a span of 19 bases. This CDR3 comprises 15 residues. As DNA, the CDR3 is TGTGCCAGCGTTGAGCGGGCCTTAAAGCACAATGAGCAGTTCTTC. Translation: CASVERALKHNEQFF.

In its sample, this clonotype was seen many times. The chain has TRBV29-1 and TRBJ1-1; 10 positions match TRBD1. The CDR3 spans 14 residues. Germline values: CDR1 SQVTM, CDR2 ANQGSEA. The trim removed 7 bases at V and 6 bases at J, leaving 11 bases unmatched. CDR3 in DNA: TGCAGCGCCAGCCCCGGGACAGGGGTTCCTGAAGCTTTCTTT. Translated, it gives CSASPGTGVPEAFF.

The chain uses TRBV6-1 and TRBJ1-5; 9 nucleotides match TRBD1. CDR1 and CDR2 from the germline V gene are MNHNS and SASEGT. CDR3 length equals 16 residues. Unmatched junction bases numbered 10, after V lost 5 bases and J lost 5 bases. The CDR3 DNA is TGTGCCAGCAGTCCTAGGACAGGGGATTATCATCAGCCCCAGCATTTT. Protein product: CASSPRTGDYHQPQHF.

The rearrangement uses TRBV11-3 and TRBJ1-6, with a possible D match to TRBD1 (5 bases). Germline lookup yields CDR1 SGHNT and CDR2 YENEEA. Trimming removed 1 base from V and 11 bases from J, with 15 bases in between. There are 15 residues in the CDR3. The CDR3 spells CASSLGGQGGPPLHF. CDR3 nucleotide sequence: TGTGCCAGCAGCTTAGGGGGTCAGGGCGGGCCACCCCTCCACTTT.

This clonotype was observed at least ten times. This chain links TRBV10-3 with TRBJ2-1; 14 bases fit TRBD2. V lost 0 bases, J lost 4 bases, and 8 bases stayed unmatched. Germline V lookup: CDR1 ENHRY, CDR2 SYGVKD. This CDR3 has 19 amino acids. This CDR3 is CAISESHPRLAGGYNEQFF. CDR3 in DNA: TGTGCCATCAGTGAGTCCCACCCACGACTAGCGGGAGGGTACAATGAGCAGTTCTTC.

This clonotype was recorded at least ten times. The V and J genes are TRBV7-8 and TRBJ1-1; TRBD1 is a possible D gene (6 bases). Germline V lookup: CDR1 SGHVS, CDR2 FQNEAQ. CDR3 length: 14 residues. V lost 1 base and J 2 bases, leaving 8 bases between the germline ends. In DNA form, the CDR3 reads TGTGCCAGCAGCTTAGAGACAGGCAACACTGAAGCTTTCTTT. It specifies CASSLETGNTEAFF.

This clonotype was found many times. The chain has TRBV7-9 and TRBJ2-1; no clear D. The germline V and J ends were trimmed by 6 bases and 3 bases, with 12 bases remaining between them. Germline V gives CDR1 SEHNR, CDR2 FQNEAQ (reference sequence). CDR3 length: 14 amino acids. The DNA for the CDR3 is TGTGCCAGCAGGAAAGATTCCCTCTACAATGAGCAGTTCTTC. This gives the protein CASRKDSLYNEQFF.

The V and J genes are TRBV15 and TRBJ1-5; D perhaps matches TRBD1 (5 bases). CDR1 is LNHNV, CDR2 YYDKDF, per germline (reference sequence). Trimming pared 5 bases from V and 7 bases from J, leaving 18 bases between. The CDR3 is 15 amino acids. The chain's CDR3 is CATSRKGEGGQPQHF. The CDR3 coding sequence is TGTGCCACCAGCCGGAAAGGGGAGGGCGGCCAGCCCCAGCATTTT.

This clonotype was picked up many times. J is TRBJ2-1 and V is TRBV20-1, with TRBD2 matching over 9 bases. Germline trimming cut 3 bases from V and 2 bases from J; bases unmatched to any gene: 2. The CDR3 is 14 residues long. Germline V CDR1 and CDR2: DFQATT, SNEGSKA (reference sequence). CDR3 protein: CSARGGGAYNEQFF. The CDR3 DNA is TGCAGTGCTAGGGGCGGGGGGGCCTACAATGAGCAGTTCTTC.

This chain links TRBV4-2 with TRBJ2-2; D tentatively reads TRBD1 or TRBD2 (5 bases each). The germline V gene has CDR1 LGHNA and CDR2 YNFKEQ. The CDR3 is 16 amino acids. The V gene lost 5 bases and the J gene lost 3 bases, with 16 bases spanning the gap. The CDR3 sequence is CASSNPRDLHTGELFF. The CDR3 bases are TGTGCCAGCAGCAACCCCCGGGACCTCCACACCGGGGAGCTGTTTTTT.

The J gene is TRBJ2-7, the V gene TRBV7-2; D is possibly TRBD1 (5 bases). The CDR3 has 15 residues. Trimming stripped 5 bases from V and 3 bases from J, with 17 bases between. Germline loops: CDR1 SGHTA, CDR2 FQGNSA. The CDR3 nucleotides are TGTGCCAGCAGCCCAGAGGAACAGGCTTACTACGAGCAGTACTTC. This sequence encodes CASSPEEQAYYEQYF.

This clonotype was seen repeatedly, ten times or more. The chain employs TRBV20-1 and TRBJ2-1, with TRBD2 matching 12 bases. The CDR3 length is 13 residues. The V segment lost 3 bases and the J segment 10 bases; nucleotides outside the gene matches: 4. Germline V lookup: CDR1 DFQATT, CDR2 SNEGSKA (reference sequence). Written as DNA, the CDR3 is TGCAGTGCTAGGACTAGCGGGAGTGGGGAGCAGTTCTTC. Amino acids: CSARTSGSGEQFF.

As regards this clonotype: A read error may produce the germline difference seen at one junction end. The DNA for the CDR3 is TGTGCCAGCAGTTACGGCAGCAATCAGCCCCAGCGTTTT. Translated, it gives CASSYGSNQPQRF. The chain combines TRBV6-2 or TRBV6-3 with TRBJ1-5; the D is unclear. The CDR3 consists of 13 residues. Germline assignment: CDR1 MNHEY and CDR2 SVGEGT.

The chain carries TRBV27 and TRBJ1-2, with D hard to call. The CDR3 spans 13 residues. Germline loops: CDR1 MNHEY, CDR2 SMNVEV (reference sequence). Trimming left V 5 bases short and J 4 bases short, with 11 bases between. The CDR3 DNA sequence: TGTGCCAGCAGTCCCCGTAACAGCTATGGCTACACCTTC. Encoded protein: CASSPRNSYGYTF.

In its sample, this clonotype was seen a few times. The V gene is TRBV5-6, the J gene TRBJ2-2; D call uncertain. The CDR3 extends over 16 amino acids. Germline V lookup: CDR1 SGHDT, CDR2 YYEEEE. Between the trimmed V and J ends, which lost 2 bases and 0 bases, there was a span of 11 bases. CDR3 in DNA: TGTGCCAGCAGCTTTAAGTGGTTATCGAACACCGGGGAGCTGTTTTTT. Encoded protein: CASSFKWLSNTGELFF.